One and the same sample provided the 29 T cell receptor beta chains below, sequenced in a study of metastatic and nonmetastatic thyroid tumors. TCRdb reanalyzed the PCR reads via MiXCR. The sample consists of fewer than 15,000 clones, around 12% of them appearing once. Every patient was untreated before thyroid surgery. The material sequenced was blood. The receptors shown here come from a female donor with papillary thyroid cancer or a benign thyroid nodule (not recorded which). Some clones in this sample may be carry-over from other donors' samples.

At least ten counts were recorded for this clone. The sample holds other DNA sequences that translate to the same CDR3. The chain combines TRBV29-1 with TRBJ2-3; 8 nucleotides match TRBD1. V lost 2 bases to trimming and J lost 1 base; unmatched junction nucleotides: 2. CDR3 size: 14 residues. Germline V gene sequence: CDR1 SQVTM, CDR2 ANQGSEA. The CDR3 DNA follows: TGCAGCGTTGAACAGGGGGCTCGCACAGATACGCAGTATTTT. Translating it yields CSVEQGARTDTQYF.

This clone has just a few counts. The V call is TRBV28, the J call TRBJ1-5, with D possibly being TRBD1 (6 bases). Germline values: CDR1 MDHEN, CDR2 SYDVKM. Trimming took off 2 bases at V and 4 bases at J, with 18 bases between the two ends. The CDR3 covers 17 residues. CDR3 residues: CASSLPVEEQGNQPQHF. In DNA, the CDR3 is TGTGCCAGCAGTTTACCCGTGGAGGAACAGGGTAATCAGCCCCAGCATTTT.

This clone showed up many times. The V and J genes are TRBV4-2 and TRBJ1-5, with D unclear. Per the germline V gene, CDR1 is LGHNA and CDR2 is YNFKEQ. V shed 0 bases and J shed 4 bases, with 10 bases lying between them. The CDR3 covers 15 residues. DNA for the CDR3: TGTGCCAGCAGCCAAGAAGCGGGCTCTAATCAGCCCCAGCATTTT. This encodes CASSQEAGSNQPQHF.

By frequency in the sample, this clone is medium-sized. The V call is TRBV12-3 or TRBV12-4, the J call TRBJ2-2, with 8 bases fitting TRBD2. With V trimmed by 5 bases and J by 0 bases, 5 bases remained unmatched. This CDR3 is built from 16 residues. The CDR3 DNA sequence: TGTGCCAGCAGTCCCCCGGGGGGGACGAACACCGGGGAGCTGTTTTTT. Translation: CASSPPGGTNTGELFF.

The count of this clone is one. Possible read error: a much larger clone is one base away. CDR3 DNA: TGTGCCAGCAGCTTTACTCCTGCCAATGAGCAGTTCTTC. Its translation: CASSFTPANEQFF. This sequence joins TRBV7-9 and TRBJ2-1; D call uncertain. CDR3 length equals 13 residues. The germline gives CDR1 SEHNR, CDR2 FQNEAQ (reference sequence). V lost 3 bases, J lost 6 bases, and 9 bases lay in between.

Worth noting for this clone: This may stem from a read error, because a much larger clone lies one nucleotide away. This chain joins TRBV20-1 and TRBJ2-5, with D possibly matching TRBD1 (6 bases). The CDR3 is made up of 12 amino acids. Per the germline V gene, CDR1 is DFQATT and CDR2 is SNEGSKA (reference sequence). V gave up 6 bases and J gave up 2 bases, with 10 bases separating them. The CDR3 DNA is TGCAGTGCCCATGGGACACAAGAGACCCAGTACTTC. It yields the protein CSAHGTQETQYF.

Comment on this clone: A much larger clone sits a single nucleotide away, making a read error possible. Additional DNA sequences in this sample encode the identical CDR3. CDR3 in DNA: TGCGCCAGCAGCTTTCGGGCCGGCGAGGGGAGCTCCTACGAGCAGTACTTC. Its protein is CASSFRAGEGSSYEQYF. The V call is TRBV11-1, the J call TRBJ2-7; the D call may be TRBD1 or TRBD2 (5 bases each). Germline-derived CDR1 and CDR2 are SGHAT and FQDESV (reference sequence). CDR3 length: 17 residues. The full variable domain, in which reference TRBV11-1 and TRBJ2-7 provide the parts outside the CDR3, is EAEVAQSPRYKITEKSQAVAFWCDPISGHATLYWYRQILGQGPELLVQFQDESVVDDSQLPKDRFSAERLKGVDSTLKIQPAELGDSAMYLCASSFRAGEGSSYEQYFGPGTRLTVT.

The table lists this clone with a count of one. The genes are TRBV7-8 and TRBJ2-5; tentatively, D is TRBD2 (5 bases). Germline-derived CDR1 and CDR2 are SGHVS and FQNEAQ. V lost 6 bases to trimming and J lost 4 bases, with 15 bases between them. The CDR3 has 14 residues. The CDR3 spells CASRLLRGTETQYF. The CDR3 DNA follows: TGTGCCAGCAGGCTCCTTCGGGGAACAGAGACCCAGTACTTC. The variable domain in full, completed from reference TRBV7-8 and TRBJ2-5, reads GAGVSQSPRYKVAKRGQDVALRCDPISGHVSLFWYQQALGQGPEFLTYFQNEAQLDKSGLPSDRFFAERPEGSVSTLKIQRTQQEDSAVYLCASRLLRGTETQYFGPGTRLLVL.

This clone appeared many times. This chain joins TRBV9 and TRBJ1-2; maybe TRBD1 (5 bases). From germline, CDR1 is SGDLS and CDR2 YYNGEE. V lost 1 base to trimming and J lost 3 bases, with 7 bases between them. The CDR3 consists of 13 residues. The CDR3 spells CASSVSGHYGYTF. The CDR3 DNA follows: TGTGCCAGCAGCGTATCAGGGCACTATGGCTACACCTTC.

This clone has ten or more counts. The chain employs TRBV12-3 or TRBV12-4 and TRBJ1-1, with 7 bases aligning to TRBD1. The CDR3 has 14 amino acids. Unmatched junction bases numbered 5, after V lost 3 bases and J lost 4 bases. The CDR3 nucleotides are TGTGCCAGCAGTTTCATTGACAGGGCCACTGAAGCTTTCTTT. It encodes CASSFIDRATEAFF.

This clone was picked up many times. The chain joins TRBV5-4 to TRBJ2-7, with TRBD1 matching over 9 bases. With 4 bases clipped from V and 5 bases from J, the junction kept 7 bases outside the gene matches. Germline CDR1 is SGHNT and CDR2 is YYREEE (reference sequence). The CDR3 length is 14 residues. The chain's CDR3 is CASSGDRVWDEQYF. The CDR3 DNA reads as TGTGCCAGCAGCGGGGACAGGGTATGGGACGAGCAGTACTTC.

In its sample, this clone ranks as large (0.1 to 1%). V and J are TRBV6-1 and TRBJ1-2, with 9 bases matching TRBD1. CDR1 and CDR2 (germline): MNHNS, SASEGT. This CDR3 comprises 15 residues. V lost 2 bases, J lost 4 bases, and 5 bases stayed unmatched. In DNA, the CDR3 is TGTGCCAGCAGTGAAATGGGGGACAGGGTCTATGGCTACACCTTC. Translation gives CASSEMGDRVYGYTF.

This clone was detected ten times or more. The V gene is TRBV3-1, the J gene TRBJ2-5; 7 positions agree with TRBD2. The CDR3 has 14 amino acids. Germline CDR1 reads LGHDT; CDR2 reads YNNKEL (reference sequence). Unmatched junction bases numbered 10, after V lost 8 bases and J lost 4 bases. The CDR3 nucleotides are TGTGCCAGCCTCTACGCGGGGGAGGGAGAGACCCAGTACTTC. Translating gives CASLYAGEGETQYF.

This chain links TRBV5-1 with TRBJ2-1, with D maybe TRBD1 (5 bases). Germline values: CDR1 SGHRS, CDR2 YFSETQ. The CDR3 is 14 residues long. The germline V and J ends were trimmed by 0 bases and 10 bases, with 14 bases remaining between them. The CDR3 DNA follows: TGCGCCAGCAGCTTGGCAACGGCAGGGCCCGAGCAGTTCTTC. It yields the protein CASSLATAGPEQFF.

The chain has TRBV30 and TRBJ1-6, with D perhaps TRBD1 (6 bases). V lost 0 bases, J lost 10 bases, and 19 bases lay in between. The CDR3 is 16 residues long. Germline V gene lookup returns CDR1 GTSNPN and CDR2 SVGIG (reference sequence). CDR3 sequence (DNA): TGTGCCTGGAGTGTACGGCAGGGGACTGGAGGATCACCCCTCCACTTT. Protein sequence: CAWSVRQGTGGSPLHF.

The chain uses TRBV6-1 and TRBJ1-1; tentative D call: TRBD1 (5 bases). The ends were cut back, 6 bases at V and 2 bases at J, with 16 bases in the middle. The CDR3 runs 15 residues. The germline gives CDR1 MNHNS, CDR2 SASEGT. The DNA for the CDR3 is TGTGCCAGCAGGGAGGACGGGGGAAAAAACACTGAAGCTTTCTTT. Amino acid sequence: CASREDGGKNTEAFF.

V and J are TRBV9 and TRBJ2-5; D is unclear. The germline V and J ends were trimmed by 0 bases and 2 bases, with 11 bases remaining between them. The CDR3 consists of 15 residues. Germline V lookup: CDR1 SGDLS, CDR2 YYNGEE. The CDR3 loop is CASSVEGGLQETQYF. DNA of the CDR3: TGTGCCAGCAGCGTAGAAGGTGGGTTGCAAGAGACCCAGTACTTC. Full variable domain (outside the CDR3, taken from reference TRBV9 and TRBJ2-5): DSGVTQTPKHLITATGQRVTLRCSPRSGDLSVYWYQQSLDQGLQFLIQYYNGEERAKGNILERFSAQQFPDLHSELNLSSLELGDSALYFCASSVEGGLQETQYFGPGTRLLVL.

This clone rates as medium-sized. J is TRBJ2-7 and V is TRBV6-1; 9 bases fit TRBD1. The V segment lost 6 bases and the J segment 1 base; nucleotides outside the gene matches: 7. The CDR3 is made up of 15 amino acids. Germline assignment: CDR1 MNHNS and CDR2 SASEGT. In DNA, the CDR3 is TGTGCCAGCAGAGATGGACAGGGGAGGTCCTACGAGCAGTACTTC. The encoded protein is CASRDGQGRSYEQYF.

This clone appeared a few times. This sequence joins TRBV6-1 and TRBJ1-6; 7 positions agree with TRBD1. V shed 6 bases and J 10 bases; nucleotides not matched to a gene: 9. CDR1 is MNHNS and CDR2 is SASEGT in the germline V gene. The CDR3 contains 14 residues. The CDR3 spells CASSDTGERSPLHF. The CDR3 bases are TGTGCCAGCAGCGATACAGGGGAGAGGTCACCCCTCCACTTT.

Only a few counts were recorded for this clone. V and J are TRBV12-3 or TRBV12-4 and TRBJ2-7; tentative D call: TRBD2 (6 bases). The CDR3 sequence is 13 residues long. V gave up 6 bases and J gave up 6 bases, with 15 bases separating them. The CDR3 sequence is CASSGGNGGEQYF. As DNA, the CDR3 is TGTGCCAGCAGCGGCGGGAATGGAGGCGAGCAGTACTTC.

This clone was seen many times. The chain links TRBV5-1 to TRBJ2-2, with D hard to call. The V end was cut by 5 bases, the J end by 0 bases, with 8 bases between. CDR1 SGHRS and CDR2 YFSETQ come from the germline V gene. The CDR3 covers 14 residues. CDR3 region: CASSTGANTGELFF. CDR3 sequence (DNA): TGCGCCAGCAGTACGGGTGCGAACACCGGGGAGCTGTTTTTT. Full variable domain (outside the CDR3, taken from reference TRBV5-1 and TRBJ2-2): KAGVTQTPRYLIKTRGQQVTLSCSPISGHRSVSWYQQTPGQGLQFLFEYFSETQRNKGNFPGRFSGRQFSNSRSEMNVSTLELGDSALYLCASSTGANTGELFFGEGSRLTVL.

This clone was recorded many times. In DNA, the CDR3 is TGTGCCATCAGGGGGGGGACAGGGAGAACAGATACGCAGTATTTT. It translates to CAIRGGTGRTDTQYF. This rearrangement joins TRBV10-3 to TRBJ2-3, with 9 bases matching TRBD1. This CDR3 is built from 15 residues. Germline CDR1 reads ENHRY; CDR2 reads SYGVKD. Unmatched junction bases numbered 7, after V lost 6 bases and J lost 3 bases.

The chain employs TRBV10-3 and TRBJ2-6, with D possibly being TRBD1 (6 bases). Germline V gene sequence: CDR1 ENHRY, CDR2 SYGVKD. The CDR3 sequence is 17 residues long. V was shortened by 4 bases and J by 12 bases, with 25 bases between the two germline ends. The CDR3 DNA reads as TGTGCCATCAGTGGGCGCCGCAGGGGACCCGGGGCAAGCGTCCTGACTTTC. Residues: CAISGRRRGPGASVLTF.

This clone is termed medium-sized (0.01 to 0.1%). The chain links TRBV5-1 to TRBJ2-2, with D possibly matching TRBD1 (6 bases). CDR3 length: 14 amino acids. Deletions cut 5 bases from V and 0 bases from J, with 8 bases between. The V gene's germline CDR1 is SGHRS and CDR2 YFSETQ. The CDR3 DNA follows: TGCGCCAGCAGTGGACAGCCGAACACCGGGGAGCTGTTTTTT. Its protein is CASSGQPNTGELFF.

This clone has a count of ten or more. A much larger clone is a single base away; this may be a read error. The chain joins TRBV28 to TRBJ2-7, with D possibly being TRBD2 (6 bases). The CDR3 spans 12 residues. From germline, CDR1 is MDHEN and CDR2 SYDVKM. The CDR3 DNA sequence: TGTGCCAGCAGGCGGGACGGAAAGTCGCAGTGCTTC. Its protein is CASRRDGKSQCF.

The rearrangement uses TRBV12-3 or TRBV12-4 and TRBJ2-3; TRBD2 matches at 9 bases. J was trimmed by 14 bases and V by 5 bases; bases with no gene match: 14. The CDR3 is 14 residues long. The CDR3, as DNA: TGTGCCAGCAGTCAAGCCGGGACTAGCCCTATCAGGTATTTT. The encoded protein is CASSQAGTSPIRYF.

V and J are TRBV27 and TRBJ2-1; 10 bases align to TRBD2. The CDR3 length is 16 residues. Germline lookup yields CDR1 MNHEY and CDR2 SMNVEV (reference sequence). The J segment lost 9 bases and the V segment lost 7 bases, leaving 15 bases of the junction unmatched. The CDR3 sequence is CASKLSGTSVRSEQFF. The CDR3 DNA follows: TGTGCCAGCAAACTGAGCGGGACTAGCGTGAGGAGTGAGCAGTTCTTC.

This clone was seen at least ten times. The chain joins TRBV20-1 to TRBJ2-3; 8 nucleotides line up with TRBD2. This CDR3 has 14 amino acids. Germline assignment: CDR1 DFQATT and CDR2 SNEGSKA (reference sequence). The V and J ends lost 5 bases and 3 bases, in that order; junction bases with no gene match: 7. CDR3 sequence: CSAPLAGGTDTQYF. For the CDR3, the DNA is TGCAGTGCTCCCCTAGCGGGTGGGACAGATACGCAGTATTTT.

This clone was counted ten times or more. This chain uses TRBV20-1 with TRBJ2-3, with 7 bases aligning to TRBD2. The CDR3 spans 15 residues. Germline V gene data show CDR1 as DFQATT and CDR2 as SNEGSKA (reference sequence). Trimming at V came to 0 bases and at J to 3 bases, leaving 6 bases not matched to a gene. The CDR3 loop reads CSAREMGGRTDTQYF. The CDR3 DNA reads TGCAGTGCTAGAGAAATGGGGGGGAGGACAGATACGCAGTATTTT.